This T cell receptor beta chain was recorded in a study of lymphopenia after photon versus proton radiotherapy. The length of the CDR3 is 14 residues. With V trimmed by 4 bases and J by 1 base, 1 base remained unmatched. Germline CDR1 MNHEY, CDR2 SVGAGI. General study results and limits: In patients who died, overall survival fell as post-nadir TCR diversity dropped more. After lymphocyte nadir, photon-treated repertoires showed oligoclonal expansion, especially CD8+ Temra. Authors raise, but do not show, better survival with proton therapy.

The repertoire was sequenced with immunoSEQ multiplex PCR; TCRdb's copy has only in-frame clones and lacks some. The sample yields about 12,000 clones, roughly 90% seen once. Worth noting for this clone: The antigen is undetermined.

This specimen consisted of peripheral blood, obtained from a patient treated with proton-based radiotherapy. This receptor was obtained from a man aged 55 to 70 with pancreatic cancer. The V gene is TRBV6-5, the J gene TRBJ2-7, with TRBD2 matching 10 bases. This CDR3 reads CASSWTSGSYEQYF. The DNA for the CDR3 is TGTGCCAGCAGTTGGACTAGCGGTTCCTACGAGCAGTACTTC.